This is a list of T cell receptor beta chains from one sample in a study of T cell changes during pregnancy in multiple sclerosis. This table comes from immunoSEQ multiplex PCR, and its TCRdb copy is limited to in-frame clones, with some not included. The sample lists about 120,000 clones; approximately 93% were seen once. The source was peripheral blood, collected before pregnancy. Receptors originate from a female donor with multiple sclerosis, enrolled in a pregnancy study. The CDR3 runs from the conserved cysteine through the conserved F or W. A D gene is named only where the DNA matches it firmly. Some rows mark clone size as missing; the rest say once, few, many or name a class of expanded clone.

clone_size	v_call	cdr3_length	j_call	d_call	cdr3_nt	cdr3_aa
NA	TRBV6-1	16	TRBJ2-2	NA	TGTGCCAGCAGTGACTGGGCAATGGATAACACCGGGGAGCTGTTTTTT	CASSDWAMDNTGELFF
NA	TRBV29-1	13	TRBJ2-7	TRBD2	TGCAGCGTTAGGAAGCGGGAGGGCTCCGAGCAGTACTTC	CSVRKREGSEQYF
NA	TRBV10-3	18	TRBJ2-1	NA	TGTGCCATCAGTATCCTTTCGCTAGCGAGGAGCTCCTACAATGAGCAGTTCTTC	CAISILSLARSSYNEQFF
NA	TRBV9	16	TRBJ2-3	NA	TGTGCCAGCAGCGTAAACCAAGGTGGAGGCACAGATACGCAGTATTTT	CASSVNQGGGTDTQYF
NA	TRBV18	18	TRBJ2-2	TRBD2	TGTGCCAGCTCACCGGGACTAGCGGGGGCGAGGGACACCGGGGAGCTGTTTTTT	CASSPGLAGARDTGELFF
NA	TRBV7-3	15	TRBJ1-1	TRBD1	TGTGCCAGCAGCTCACAGGGGAGAGCGAACACTGAAGCTTTCTTT	CASSSQGRANTEAFF
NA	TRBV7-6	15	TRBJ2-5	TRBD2	TGTGCCAGCAGCCTCGGGACTAGCGGGGGTAAAGGCTACGACTTC	CASSLGTSGGKGYDF
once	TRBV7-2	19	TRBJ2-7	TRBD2	TGTGCCAGCAGCTTAGGTAGACTAGCGGGATTTCAGATTCCCTACGAGCAGTACTTC	CASSLGRLAGFQIPYEQYF
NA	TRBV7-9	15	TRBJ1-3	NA	TGTGCCAGCAGCAAAGACATGCTCTCTGGAAACACCATATATTTT	CASSKDMLSGNTIYF
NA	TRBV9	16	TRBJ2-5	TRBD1	TGTGCCAGCAGCGTACTACAACAGGGGACCCAAGAGACCCAGTACTTC	CASSVLQQGTQETQYF
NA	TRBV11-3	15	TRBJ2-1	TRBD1	TGTGCCAGCAGCCCATGGACAGGGGGCTACAATGAGCAGTTCTTC	CASSPWTGGYNEQFF
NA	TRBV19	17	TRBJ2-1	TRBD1	TGTGCCAGTAGCCGAGGGGTTCAGGACAGGCCCTACAATGAGCAGTTCTTC	CASSRGVQDRPYNEQFF
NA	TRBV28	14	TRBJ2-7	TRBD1	TGTGCCAGCAGTCGCAGGGACAGGCCTACGGAGCAGTACTTC	CASSRRDRPTEQYF
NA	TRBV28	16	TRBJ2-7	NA	TGTGCCAGCAGTTTATCAAGTCGAGGACAGAACTACGAGCAGTACTTC	CASSLSSRGQNYEQYF
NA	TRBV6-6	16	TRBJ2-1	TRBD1	TGTGCCAGCAGTTACCCCGGGACAGGGGGAGGGGGTGAGCAGTTCTTC	CASSYPGTGGGGEQFF
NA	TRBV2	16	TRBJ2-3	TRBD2	TGTGCCAGCAGTGGGGGGGGGACGGGGCTCACAGATACGCAGTATTTT	CASSGGGTGLTDTQYF
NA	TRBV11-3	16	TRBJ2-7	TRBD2	TGTGCCAGCAGCTCCGGGGCTAGCGGGGTCATCCACGAGCAGTACTTC	CASSSGASGVIHEQYF
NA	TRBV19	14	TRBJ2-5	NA	TGTGCCAGTAGTCCGAGGGTCTATGGGGAGACCCAGTACTTC	CASSPRVYGETQYF
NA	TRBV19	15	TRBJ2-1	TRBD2	TGTGCCAGTAGTAAAAGCGGGAGAAGCTACAATGAGCAGTTCTTC	CASSKSGRSYNEQFF
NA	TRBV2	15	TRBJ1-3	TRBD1	TGTGCCAGCAGTCAGACGACAGGGGCTGGAAACACCATATATTTT	CASSQTTGAGNTIYF